This TCR beta chain is from a study of T cells after yellow fever vaccination. General observations from the study: Weaker overall was a secondary response that nonetheless peaked faster, on day 5 versus 15. Of the clonotypes, a small share occurred in both CD4 and CD8 compartments. Abundant bulk-derived clonotypes could contaminate FACS-sorted repertoires.

V shed 4 bases and J shed 8 bases, with 21 bases lying between them. The germline V gene encodes CDR1 LNHDA and CDR2 SQIVND (reference sequence). CDR3 length: 16 residues. 5'RACE template switching added a universal primer site and UMIs to TCR cDNA. TCRdb used MiXCR to reprocess the 5' RACE reads, holding one entry per CDR3 protein. Altogether tens of thousands of distinct CDR3 sequences are present, 6.5% to 9% being singletons, with the ten largest covering about 40%. This clonotype was counted ten times or more. Its antigen is not identified. This receptor was taken from a man aged 25-40 years who received the YFV17D yellow fever vaccine. The specimen comprised CD8+ T cells sorted from PBMCs, sampled 15 days after the yellow fever booster vaccination. The V and J genes are TRBV19 and TRBJ2-1; D unclear. For the CDR3, the DNA is TGTGCCAGTAGTACCATGGTGTCCAGCACGAGCGATGAGCAGTTCTTC. Its protein product is CASSTMVSSTSDEQFF.